These T cell receptor beta chains were read from a single sample in a study of cytomegalovirus exposure and HLA in healthy donors. Libraries were prepared by immunoSEQ multiplex PCR; TCRdb keeps only in-frame clonotypes and omits some of them. The repertoire holds around 130,000 clones, with over 75% as singletons. Sequenced sample: PBMCs. The receptors stem from a man under 40 in good health and CMV-seronegative. Each CDR3 is given with its conserved first and last residue. D genes are given only for firm matches. Not all rows give a size; the values are once, few, many and, for expanded clones, a class.

clone size,V gene,J gene,D gene,CDR3 DNA,CDR3 protein
.,TRBV15,TRBJ1-1,.,TGTGCCACCAGCAGAGGGAGGACAGTGCAAAACAATCGTCTCTTT,CATSRGRTVQNNRLF
few,TRBV28,TRBJ2-3,.,TGTGCCAGCACATTTATTTGGGGGGGGGCGGGCACAGATACGCAGTATTTT,CASTFIWGGAGTDTQYF
.,TRBV28,TRBJ2-7,.,TGTGCCAGCAGTCCGCACGCCGGGACTGACTCCTACGAGCAGTACTTC,CASSPHAGTDSYEQYF
.,TRBV7-2,TRBJ1-1,.,TGTGCCAGCAGCTTAGCAGTTGTTTTGGGGCAGGGGAACACTGAAGCTTTCTTT,CASSLAVVLGQGNTEAFF
.,TRBV9,TRBJ2-5,.,TGTGCCAGCAGCGTAGCGACACAAGAGACCCAGTACTTC,CASSVATQETQYF
.,TRBV4-1,TRBJ2-3,TRBD1,TGCGCCAGCAGCCATTCGGACAGGGGCGCAATAACAGATACGCAGTATTTT,CASSHSDRGAITDTQYF
.,TRBV4-1,TRBJ1-5,.,TGCGCCAGCAGCCCCTATCTTAGCAATCAGCCCCAGCATTTT,CASSPYLSNQPQHF
.,TRBV5-4,TRBJ1-2,TRBD1,TGTGCCAGCAGCTTGGAGGGGGCCGGCTATGGCTACACCTTC,CASSLEGAGYGYTF
few,TRBV28,TRBJ2-7,.,TGTGCCAGCAACCCAGGGGATAGGAGGGAGCAGTACTTC,CASNPGDRREQYF
.,TRBV5-8,TRBJ1-6,TRBD1,TGTGCCAGCAGCTACACAGGGGATCCGGTTAATTCACCCCTCCACTTT,CASSYTGDPVNSPLHF
.,TRBV2,TRBJ2-5,.,TGTGCCAGCGGGAGGGGGACGGGGGAGGAGACCCAGTACTTC,CASGRGTGEETQYF
.,TRBV6-1,TRBJ1-6,.,TGTGCCAGCAGTGAATATGGCGGGGGCAGCGAGAATTCACCCCTCCACTTT,CASSEYGGGSENSPLHF
.,TRBV7-6,TRBJ2-7,TRBD1,TGTGCCAGCAGCTTAGCAAAGGGACAGGGGGCCTACGAGCAGTACTTC,CASSLAKGQGAYEQYF
.,TRBV7-9,TRBJ2-1,TRBD1,TGTGCCAGCAGCCCCGGACAGGGGGAGTACAATGAGCAGTTCTTC,CASSPGQGEYNEQFF
few,TRBV10-3,TRBJ2-2,TRBD1,TGTGCCATCAGACCAGGGGGAAACACCGGGGAGCTGTTTTTT,CAIRPGGNTGELFF
.,TRBV5-1,TRBJ2-6,.,TGCGCCAGCAGCCCTGGACGGGACTCTGGGGCCAACGGCCTGACTTTC,CASSPGRDSGANGLTF
once,TRBV5-6,TRBJ2-3,.,TGTGCCAGCAGCCAAGGACACTCCACAGATACGCAGTATTTT,CASSQGHSTDTQYF
.,TRBV5-1,TRBJ1-1,.,TGCGCCAGCAGCTTGGCGGGACAGAACACTGAAGCTTTCTTT,CASSLAGQNTEAFF
once,TRBV18,TRBJ1-3,TRBD1,TGTGCCAGCTCACCGAATGACAGGGGGAGAAACACCATATATTTT,CASSPNDRGRNTIYF
few,TRBV23-1,TRBJ1-1,.,TGCGCCAGCAGTCAACCACACCACCCGAGAACTCGAGGCACTGAAGCTTTCTTT,CASSQPHHPRTRGTEAFF
once,TRBV15,TRBJ2-3,TRBD2,TGTGCCACCAGCAGAGAACCGGGACTAGCGGGGGGGCCAGATACGCAGTATTTT,CATSREPGLAGGPDTQYF
.,TRBV7-2,TRBJ2-1,TRBD1,TGTGCCAGCAGCTTACATCTCGGGACAGGGGAGAATGAGCAGTTCTTC,CASSLHLGTGENEQFF
few,TRBV5-4,TRBJ2-2,.,TGTGCCAGCAGCTCGTACTCTGGAGCGAACACCGGGGAGCTGTTTTTT,CASSSYSGANTGELFF
few,TRBV18,TRBJ1-1,.,TGTGCCAGCTCACCAGGGGCGGTACGGCACACTGAAGCTTTCTTT,CASSPGAVRHTEAFF
.,TRBV19,TRBJ1-1,.,TGTGCCAGTAGTGTTGTCCGGGACATACCGAACACTGAAGCTTTCTTT,CASSVVRDIPNTEAFF
.,TRBV5-1,TRBJ2-7,.,TGCGCCAGCAGCCTAGGCTACGAGCAGTACTTC,CASSLGYEQYF
once,TRBV28,TRBJ2-7,TRBD2,TGTGCCAGCAGTTTTAATTTTCCGGGAGGGGTGAGCTACGAGCAGTACTTC,CASSFNFPGGVSYEQYF
.,TRBV5-4,TRBJ1-1,.,TGTGCCAGCAGTTCCCAGGTGCCAGCTGAAGCTTTCTTT,CASSSQVPAEAFF
.,TRBV27,TRBJ1-3,TRBD1,TGTGCCAGCAGTTCAGGGGGCTCTGGAAACACCATATATTTT,CASSSGGSGNTIYF
.,TRBV7-2,TRBJ1-5,.,TGTGCCAGCAGCCCTAGGGGGGGGCATCAGCCCCAGCATTTT,CASSPRGGHQPQHF